Sequencing of this T cell receptor beta chain was carried out in a study of T-cell memory formation after mild COVID-19. Overall study results and limits: Researchers could not confirm that second-wave clones peaking on day 37 targeted SARS-CoV-2. Memory from before infection featured some responding clones, which suggests cross-reactive memory joined.

The 5'RACE method, run with constant-segment primers, produced TCR alpha and TCR beta cDNA libraries (carrying sample barcodes and UMIs). Each CDR3 protein is one row after TCRdb ran MiXCR on the 5' RACE reads. Of fewer than 250,000 distinct CDR3 sequences in the sample, roughly a tenth were seen once. In regard to this clonotype: What it binds is unknown.

V trimming: 6 bases; J trimming: 4 bases; junction bases outside the gene matches: 3. There are 13 residues in the CDR3. The specimen sequenced was PBMCs or a T cell subset sorted from them (not recorded which). The clonotype originates from a man younger than 35 who had mild COVID-19 (a few samples of this study predate the infection). Cell type and time point are not known. The rearrangement links TRBV12-3 or TRBV12-4 to TRBJ1-3; 7 bases fit TRBD1. The CDR3 sequence: CASSRGEGNTIYF. In DNA, the CDR3 is TGTGCCAGCAGCAGGGGGGAAGGAAACACCATATATTTT.